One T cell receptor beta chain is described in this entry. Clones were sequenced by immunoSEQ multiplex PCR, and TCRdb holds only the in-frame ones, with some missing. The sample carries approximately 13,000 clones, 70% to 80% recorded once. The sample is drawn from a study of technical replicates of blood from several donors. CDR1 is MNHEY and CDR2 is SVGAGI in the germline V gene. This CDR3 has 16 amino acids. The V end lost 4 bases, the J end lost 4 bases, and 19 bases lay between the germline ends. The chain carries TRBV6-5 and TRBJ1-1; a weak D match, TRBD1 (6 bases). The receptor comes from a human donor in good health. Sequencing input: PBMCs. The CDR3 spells CASSLGQGTPGTEAFF. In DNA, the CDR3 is TGTGCCAGCAGTTTGGGACAAGGGACCCCCGGCACTGAAGCTTTCTTT.